This T cell receptor beta chain was obtained from a study of Graves' ophthalmopathy and Graves' hyperthyroidism. This clonotype turned up a few times. Its antigen is as yet unknown. The junction departs from the called germline gene at one end, perhaps through a read error. Study-wide results and caveats: Forecasting of ophthalmopathy progression by the model achieved roughly 69% sensitivity and about 77% specificity.

Per the germline V gene, CDR1 is LNHNV and CDR2 is YYDKDF (reference sequence). The CDR3 sequence is 15 residues long. Investigators amplified TCR beta CDR3 regions from RNA transcripts. HTBI-primed RT-PCR formed the first round, and a multiplex PCR formed the second. TCRdb reprocessed the multiplex PCR reads via MiXCR and lists one record per CDR3 protein. The data contain hundreds of thousands of distinct CDR3 sequences, roughly 50% of them singletons. Ophthalmopathy-affected donors exhibited moderate-to-severe activity, CAS ≥3, NOSPECS ≥4, and duration under 3 months. Clinicians made diagnoses from clinical symptoms, serum thyroxine, TRAb, thyroid ultrasound and orbital computed tomography. The PBMCs had their origin in approximately 10 ml of fresh peripheral blood.

This sequence originates from an adult man with Graves' ophthalmopathy. The sample taken for sequencing was peripheral blood. The V gene is TRBV15, the J gene TRBJ1-5, with D possibly TRBD1 on 6 matching bases. In DNA, the CDR3 is TGTGCCACCAGCAGAGATATCCTCCGGGACACCCGCGCGGATTTT. It is translated as CATSRDILRDTRADF. The entire variable domain, with the rest obtained from reference TRBV15 and TRBJ1-5, is as follows: DAMVIQNPRYQVTQFGKPVTLSCSQTLNHNVMYWYQQKSSQAPKLLFHYYDKDFNNEADTPDNFQSRRPNTSFCFLDIRSPGLGDTAMYLCATSRDILRDTRADFGDGTRLSIL.